This TCR beta chain emerged from a study of blood T cell repertoires in COVID-19. The overall study: COVID-19 samples from acute and convalescent phases originated in the United States, Italy and Spain. PBMCs, B-cell-depleted T cells, or T cells were the source of the cDNA or gDNA that made up the material.

Trimming at V came to 5 bases and at J to 6 bases, leaving 9 bases not matched to a gene. The CDR3 has 15 residues. Looked up from germline, CDR1 is KGHSH and CDR2 is LQKENI. In the study's own analysis: Quantification of nucleated cells was approximated via reference gene primer amplification. Libraries were prepared by immunoSEQ multiplex PCR; TCRdb keeps only in-frame clonotypes and omits some of them. The DNA was the basis for D and trimming; V, J and clone size are from that table. There are about 160,000 clones in the sample; about four fifths occur only once, and nearly 15% lies in the top ten.

Input material: peripheral blood. The rearrangement joins TRBV18 to TRBJ1-2; 10 nucleotides align to TRBD1. The source of this sequence is a human donor with acute or convalescent COVID-19. The donor label of this sample is uncertain. Here the CDR3 reads CASSSGQGGYNGYTF. CDR3 sequence (DNA): TGTGCCAGCTCATCCGGACAGGGGGGGTATAATGGCTACACCTTC.